One sample yielded the 19 T cell receptor beta chains listed below, sequenced in a study of cytomegalovirus exposure and HLA in healthy donors (dated by TCRdb to about 2017). Library preparation used the immunoSEQ multiplex PCR assay. A mixture of 60 forward primers for TCR Vbeta segments and 13 reverse primers for TCR Jbeta segments was used in the multiplex PCR. The table was pulled from immuneACCESS by TCRdb, which kept in-frame rearrangements only. Such tables lose some clones; where checked, under half of the loss comes from unresolved V genes, and the rest has no known cause. The sample's own table lists 220,000 or so clones. The ten most abundant clones make up roughly 1.2% of the sample. Sequencing was carried out using PBMCs. The receptors originated from a girl aged 2-9 years in good health and CMV-seropositive.

The CDR3, as DNA: TGTGCCACTTGGGGTCTTACAGGGGGAGACGAGCAGTACTTC. Its translation is CATWGLTGGDEQYF. The chain has TRBV19 and TRBJ2-7, with 8 bases matching TRBD1. Germline V gene lookup returns CDR1 LNHDA and CDR2 SQIVND (reference sequence). CDR3 length: 14 amino acids. With V trimmed by 10 bases and J by 5 bases, 13 bases remained unmatched.

V usage is TRBV12-2 and J usage is TRBJ2-7; the table assigns TRBD1, which was not confirmed against the DNA. TRBV12-2 is labeled a pseudogene. The CDR3 contains 16 residues. CDR3 bases: TGTGCAAGTCGCTTAGTGGCAGATGCAGGTTCCGACGAGCAGTACTTC. It specifies CASRLVADAGSDEQYF.

The chain links TRBV28 to TRBJ2-7; TRBD1 might be the D (5 bases). CDR3 length: 14 residues. Trimming cost V 7 bases and J 3 bases, with 16 bases left between them. CDR1 and CDR2 (germline): MDHEN, SYDVKM. The CDR3 DNA reads TGTGCCAGCATTCCCCTGGGGCAGAGCTACGAGCAGTACTTC. Translation: CASIPLGQSYEQYF.

The V and J genes are TRBV5-1 and TRBJ2-7, with no clear D. Germline lookup yields CDR1 SGHRS and CDR2 YFSETQ. Trimming took off 4 bases at V and 0 bases at J, with 8 bases between the two ends. This CDR3 spans 13 amino acids. CDR3 in amino acids: CASSGTNSYEQYF. The CDR3 coding sequence is TGCGCCAGCAGCGGTACTAACTCCTACGAGCAGTACTTC.

The genes are TRBV5-4 and TRBJ2-3, with a tentative D call TRBD2 (6 bases). The V end was cut by 6 bases, the J end by 4 bases, with 15 bases between. The CDR3 is 14 residues long. Germline values: CDR1 SGHNT, CDR2 YYREEE (reference sequence). The CDR3 DNA is TGTGCCAGCACCCTCTCCGGGAGACCAGATACGCAGTATTTT. This gives the protein CASTLSGRPDTQYF.

J is TRBJ2-2 and V is TRBV10-2, with D perhaps TRBD1 (6 bases). The CDR3 has 14 amino acids. V was shortened by 7 bases and J by 0 bases, with 9 bases between the two germline ends. CDR1 is WSHSY and CDR2 is SAAADI in the germline V gene. The CDR3 reads CASITGPNTGELFF. The CDR3 coding sequence is TGCGCCAGCATAACAGGGCCGAACACCGGGGAGCTGTTTTTT.

V gene TRBV6-5 combines with J gene TRBJ1-2; TRBD1 aligns across 7 bases. CDR3 length equals 13 residues. Germline CDR1 and CDR2: MNHEY and SVGAGI. After removal of 5 bases from V and 5 bases from J, the junction contained 5 bases not matched to a gene. In DNA form, the CDR3 reads TGTGCCAGCAGTAACGGACAGGCGTATGGCTACACCTTC. Protein product: CASSNGQAYGYTF.

V gene TRBV5-1 combines with J gene TRBJ2-3; D possibly corresponds to TRBD2 (6 bases). CDR3 length: 14 amino acids. Germline CDR1 is SGHRS and CDR2 is YFSETQ. Trimming removed 0 bases from V and 3 bases from J, with 8 bases in between. The CDR3 is CASSLGRETDTQYF. The CDR3 nucleotides read TGCGCCAGCAGCTTGGGACGGGAGACAGATACGCAGTATTTT.

The V call is TRBV19, the J call TRBJ1-2; no definite D call. Looked up from germline, CDR1 is LNHDA and CDR2 is SQIVND (reference sequence). The germline V and J ends were trimmed by 5 bases and 4 bases, with 11 bases remaining between them. The CDR3 has 13 residues. For the CDR3, the DNA is TGTGCCAGTAGTGAGGGCAGCTTCTATGGCTACACCTTC. Its protein is CASSEGSFYGYTF.

This chain joins TRBV28 and TRBJ1-1; no definite D call. The CDR3 totals 16 residues. V was cut by 6 bases and J by 4 bases, with 21 bases left in between. CDR1 is MDHEN, CDR2 SYDVKM, per germline. The CDR3 protein is CASRNVGLRSSTEAFF. As DNA, the CDR3 is TGTGCCAGCAGAAACGTGGGCCTCAGGTCGAGCACTGAAGCTTTCTTT.

This chain connects TRBV27 to TRBJ2-2; tentatively, D is TRBD2 (6 bases). The CDR3 totals 17 residues. V was trimmed by 2 bases and J by 0 bases, leaving 13 bases between them. CDR1 is MNHEY, CDR2 SMNVEV, per germline (reference sequence). For the CDR3, the DNA is TGTGCCAGCAGTTTAGGGGGGAGCAGACCGAACACCGGGGAGCTGTTTTTT. This sequence encodes CASSLGGSRPNTGELFF.

This chain connects TRBV7-9 to TRBJ1-4, with TRBD1 matching over 8 bases. This CDR3 is built from 14 residues. The V segment lost 5 bases and the J segment 5 bases; nucleotides outside the gene matches: 4. CDR1 is SEHNR, CDR2 FQNEAQ, per germline (reference sequence). CDR3 sequence reads: CASSLGTGNEKLFF. The CDR3 DNA is TGTGCCAGCAGCCTCGGGACAGGAAATGAAAAACTGTTTTTT.

This chain links TRBV10-3 with TRBJ2-1; 8 bases are shared with TRBD1. V lost 3 bases to trimming and J lost 4 bases; unmatched junction nucleotides: 5. CDR3 length: 15 residues. CDR1 is ENHRY, CDR2 SYGVKD, per germline. CDR3 in DNA: TGTGCCATCAGTGAAACAGGGGGACCTTACAATGAGCAGTTCTTC. It yields the protein CAISETGGPYNEQFF.

V is TRBV2 and J is TRBJ2-2; 11 positions match TRBD2. CDR1 SNHLY and CDR2 FYNNEI come from the germline V gene. This CDR3 has 15 residues. Unmatched junction bases numbered 5, after V lost 6 bases and J lost 5 bases. The chain's CDR3 is CASSVTSGETGELFF. CDR3 bases: TGTGCCAGCAGCGTGACTAGCGGGGAGACCGGGGAGCTGTTTTTT.

This chain connects TRBV28 to TRBJ1-2; 11 bases are a match to TRBD1. This CDR3 comprises 16 residues. Germline CDR1 MDHEN, CDR2 SYDVKM. The V and J ends lost 4 bases and 2 bases, in that order; junction bases with no gene match: 6. In nucleotides, the CDR3 is TGTGCCAGCAGTTCGGCGGACAGGGGGCGAAACTATGGCTACACCTTC. As protein: CASSSADRGRNYGYTF.

The chain uses TRBV7-9 and TRBJ1-1; D might be TRBD1 (5 bases). CDR3 size: 13 residues. V was pared by 5 bases and J by 1 base, with 8 bases between. The germline CDR1 and CDR2 sequences are SEHNR and FQNEAQ (reference sequence). The CDR3, as DNA: TGTGCCAGCAGCCGCGGACAGAACACTGAAGCTTTCTTT. It yields the protein CASSRGQNTEAFF.

A note on this clone: At one boundary the junction diverges from the germline segment, which might be a read error. J is TRBJ2-1 and V is TRBV7-7, with 12 bases that match TRBD2. The CDR3 contains 15 residues. From germline, CDR1 is SSHAT and CDR2 FNYEAQ (reference sequence). Here the CDR3 reads CASSEGLAGSNEQFF. The DNA of the CDR3 is TGTGCTAGCAGCGAAGGACTAGCGGGATCCAATGAGCAGTTCTTC.

The J gene is TRBJ2-1, the V gene TRBV28; a weak D match, TRBD1 (6 bases). The germline CDR1 and CDR2 sequences are MDHEN and SYDVKM. With 7 bases removed from V and 5 bases from J, the gap between germline ends came to 21 bases. The length of the CDR3 is 16 residues. Here the CDR3 DNA reads TGTGCCAGCAATAACCCAACAGGGAACACCAACAATGAGCAGTTCTTC. This encodes CASNNPTGNTNNEQFF.

The V gene is TRBV7-9, the J gene TRBJ2-2; TRBD2 matches 7 bases. With V trimmed by 5 bases and J by 6 bases, 12 bases remained unmatched. The CDR3 has 16 amino acids. CDR1 and CDR2 (germline): SEHNR, FQNEAQ (reference sequence). The CDR3 bases are TGTGCCAGCAGCCCTAGCGGCCAGTTTGGGGCCGGGGAGCTGTTTTTT. Translated, it gives CASSPSGQFGAGELFF.